This entry concerns a single T cell receptor (beta chain). The sample is drawn from a study of shared clonotypes between healthy human individuals. Study-wide context: For every donor, three CD4 naive, three CD4 memory, two CD8 naive and one CD8 memory plates were used.

Clones were sequenced by immunoSEQ multiplex PCR, and TCRdb holds only the in-frame ones, with some missing. The sample contains roughly 590,000 clones, roughly 95% of which appear only once. V dropped 6 bases and J dropped 8; count of bases not matched to a gene: 15. The CDR3 is 16 residues long. From germline, CDR1 is MNHEY and CDR2 SMNVEV (reference sequence). Naivety among CD8 cells was defined by CD45RO negativity and positive CCR7 selection, thereby excluding terminally differentiated effector memory CD45RA+ cells. The TCR sequence derives from a woman aged 25 to 39 in good health. The specimen sequenced was naive CD8+ T cells sorted from blood. The gene calls are TRBV27 and TRBJ2-1, with 8 bases identical to TRBD1. This CDR3 is CASSRNPDRAYHEQFF. CDR3 bases: TGTGCCAGCAGCCGTAATCCGGACAGGGCTTACCATGAGCAGTTCTTC.